This T cell receptor (beta chain) appears in the sequencing data of a study of Graves' ophthalmopathy and Graves' hyperthyroidism. Study-wide points: In blood appeared most of the expanded thyroid clonotypes whose frequency exceeded 0.001.

On this clonotype itself: What it binds is unknown.

Amplifying from RNA transcripts, the study obtained TCR beta CDR3 regions. HTBI primers served in a first-round RT-PCR, which a second-round multiplex PCR followed. From the multiplex PCR reads, TCRdb called clonotypes with MiXCR, one entry per CDR3 protein. Of tens of thousands of distinct CDR3 sequences listed, roughly 50% are singletons. CDR3 length: 13 residues. V shed 10 bases, J shed 0 bases, and the junction held 4 bases outside the gene matches. The germline V gene has CDR1 ENHRY and CDR2 SYGVKD. The sample consisted of peripheral blood. The chain has TRBV10-3 and TRBJ1-1; 8 nucleotides agree with TRBD1. This receptor was taken from an adult woman with stable Graves' hyperthyroidism. The CDR3 DNA sequence: TGTGCCACTGGACAGGGCGTGAACACTGAAGCTTTCTTT. This translates into CATGQGVNTEAFF.